This TCR beta chain was identified during a study of blood T cell repertoires in COVID-19. At the level of the study: Sites across the United States, Italy and Spain contributed samples from acute and convalescent COVID-19.

This clone was found once. Enrollees, roughly 18 to 90 years old, lived in about two dozen US areas. Cohorts were determined from participant-reported clinical history. The assay was immunoSEQ multiplex PCR, and TCRdb's table has in-frame clones only and misses some. Among 200,000 to 250,000 clones listed, 86% were seen once. Germline V gene data show CDR1 as PRHDT and CDR2 as FYEKMQ (reference sequence). V was pared by 1 base and J by 4 bases, with 3 bases of the junction left unmatched. The CDR3 runs 15 residues. The sequencing input was PBMCs or T cells enriched from blood (not recorded which). V usage is TRBV13 and J usage is TRBJ2-7; 11 bases match TRBD2. The receptor was derived from a woman between 35 and 50 years old with acute COVID-19. The CDR3: CASSLVGTSGYEQYF. Written as DNA, the CDR3 is TGTGCCAGCAGCTTAGTAGGGACTAGCGGTTACGAGCAGTACTTC.